Following are 9 T cell receptor beta chains from one sample sequenced in a study of PD-L1 blockade in urothelial cancer. The sample's time point: pretreatment peripheral blood. Here immunoSEQ multiplex PCR was the method, and the copy in TCRdb shows in-frame clones only, minus some. Altogether around 100,000 clones are present, roughly 89% being singletons, with the ten largest covering 1.5% to 2%. Sequences were derived from PBMCs, sampled around atezolizumab (anti-PD-L1) treatment. The receptors originated from a man in his 60s with urothelial cancer.

The rearrangement joins TRBV6-5 to TRBJ2-7, with 11 bases identical to TRBD2. The V segment lost 6 bases and the J segment 3 bases; nucleotides outside the gene matches: 4. Germline V lookup: CDR1 MNHEY, CDR2 SVGAGI. The CDR3 runs 14 residues. The CDR3 spells CASRGGTSGYEQYF. Written as DNA, the CDR3 is TGTGCCAGCAGGGGGGGGACTAGCGGCTACGAGCAGTACTTC.

The chain has TRBV15 and TRBJ2-1, with D maybe TRBD2 (5 bases). Germline V gene lookup returns CDR1 LNHNV and CDR2 YYDKDF (reference sequence). This CDR3 contains 12 residues. The V gene lost 4 bases and the J gene lost 6 bases, with 7 bases spanning the gap. CDR3 protein: CATSTGVNEQFF. DNA for the CDR3: TGTGCCACCAGCACCGGGGTCAATGAGCAGTTCTTC.

J is TRBJ2-5 and V is TRBV5-4, with a tentative D call TRBD2 (5 bases). Germline lookup yields CDR1 SGHNT and CDR2 YYREEE (reference sequence). The ends were cut back, 4 bases at V and 5 bases at J, with 15 bases in the middle. The CDR3 covers 14 residues. CDR3 coding DNA: TGTGCCAGCAGCCCCCGGGAAAATGGCGAGACCCAGTACTTC. It is translated as CASSPRENGETQYF.

The chain combines TRBV6-1 with TRBJ2-5; 11 nucleotides match TRBD2. The CDR3 is 13 residues long. Germline assignment: CDR1 MNHNS and CDR2 SASEGT. J lost 4 bases, V lost 10 bases, and 5 bases had no gene match. CDR3 amino acids: CATSGRRGETQYF. The CDR3 DNA reads TGTGCCACTAGCGGGAGGAGGGGAGAGACCCAGTACTTC.

The rearrangement joins TRBV7-3 to TRBJ2-1; 7 bases agree with TRBD1. This CDR3 is 12 amino acids long. CDR1 and CDR2 from the germline V gene are SGHTA and FQGTGA. The V and J ends lost 5 bases and 8 bases, in that order; junction bases with no gene match: 3. The CDR3 bases are TGTGCCAGCAGCGAAACAGGGGATGAGCAGTTCTTC. Translating it yields CASSETGDEQFF.

Comments on this clone: This sample includes further DNA sequences coding for the same CDR3. J is TRBJ1-1 and V is TRBV7-3; no clear D gene. CDR1 is SGHTA and CDR2 is FQGTGA in the germline V gene. The CDR3 extends over 13 amino acids. V lost 5 bases to trimming and J lost 5 bases, with 12 bases between them. This CDR3 reads CASSLNGVTEAFF. CDR3 nucleotides: TGTGCCAGCAGCCTAAACGGGGTGACTGAAGCTTTCTTT. Together with reference TRBV7-3 and TRBJ1-1, the CDR3 gives the full variable domain: GAGVSQTPSNKVTEKGKYVELRCDPISGHTALYWYRQSLGQGPEFLIYFQGTGAADDSGLPNDRFFAVRPEGSVSTLKIQRTERGDSAVYLCASSLNGVTEAFFGQGTRLTVV.

J is TRBJ2-7 and V is TRBV21-1; the DNA was not used to check the table's D call, TRBD1. TRBV21-1 corresponds to a pseudogene. This CDR3 is built from 20 residues. CDR3 loop: CASSKFWVGDRMKKAYEQYF. The CDR3 region has the DNA TGTGCCAGCAGCAAATTTTGGGTCGGGGACAGGATGAAAAAAGCCTACGAGCAGTACTTC.

This clone was counted between two and nine times. The CDR3 sequence is CASSEGGTGNEQYF. DNA for the CDR3: TGTGCCAGCAGTGAAGGCGGGACAGGGAACGAGCAGTACTTC. This sequence joins TRBV2 and TRBJ2-7, with 9 bases aligning to TRBD1. Per germline, CDR1 SNHLY and CDR2 FYNNEI. This CDR3 contains 14 residues. The V segment lost 1 base and the J segment 5 bases; nucleotides outside the gene matches: 3.

J is TRBJ1-2 and V is TRBV19, with 11 positions matching TRBD1. Germline CDR1 is LNHDA and CDR2 is SQIVND (reference sequence). The CDR3 spans 12 residues. The CDR3, as DNA: TGTAGGGGGGACAGGGGGGACTATGGCTACACCTTC. Residues: CRGDRGDYGYTF.